Listed here is a single T cell receptor beta chain. The record originates from a study of blood T cell repertoires in COVID-19. Study background: COVID-19 samples, acute and convalescent, were from the United States, Italy and Spain.

Clones were read by immunoSEQ multiplex PCR, and TCRdb kept only the in-frame ones, dropping some. The data contain around 58,000 clones, roughly 85% of them seen just once; the ten biggest clones take up about 40%. Recruited during active infection, patients (from Seattle) were subsequently followed longitudinally. The CDR3 is made up of 14 amino acids. CDR1 and CDR2 (germline): KGHSH, LQKENI. The germline V and J ends were trimmed by 2 bases and 2 bases, with 6 bases remaining between them. The clonotype originates from a woman between 55 and 75 years old with COVID-19, enrolled during active disease. Sample: peripheral blood. The chain combines TRBV18 with TRBJ2-2; D gene unclear. CDR3 nucleotide sequence: TGTGCCAGCTCACCAGCGCTTAACACCGGGGAGCTGTTTTTT. It specifies CASSPALNTGELFF.